The rows below give T cell receptor beta chains drawn from one sample of a study of T cells in Graves' hyperthyroidism and ophthalmopathy. Using its own MiXCR run on the multiplex PCR reads, TCRdb lists one record per CDR3 protein. The sample includes hundreds of thousands of distinct CDR3 sequences, roughly a sixth of them seen just once. Sequencing input: blood. These receptors all come from a woman younger than 35 with Graves' hyperthyroidism. CDR3s include the opening cysteine and the closing phenylalanine or tryptophan. Fields, in order: clone size, V gene, D gene, J gene, CDR3 protein, CDR3 DNA. The D gene is left open where the match is weak. Rows may omit the clone size; those that give it use once, few, many or a size class.

>many|TRBV5-8|NA|TRBJ2-1
CASNPLASSSYNEQFF
TGTGCCAGCAACCCTTTGGCGAGTAGCTCCTACAATGAGCAGTTCTTC
>many|TRBV28|TRBD1|TRBJ2-7
CASSAPGQGGSYEQYF
TGTGCCAGCAGTGCCCCAGGACAGGGGGGTTCCTACGAGCAGTACTTC
>many|TRBV11-2|NA|TRBJ1-3
CASSLGGNTIYF
TGTGCCAGCAGCTTGGGGGGAAACACCATATATTTT
>NA|TRBV9|NA|TRBJ2-3
CASVTGGDSTDTQYF
TGTGCCAGCGTCACAGGGGGGGATAGCACAGATACGCAGTATTTT
>NA|TRBV7-8|TRBD2|TRBJ2-7
CASSLAVGGIISVSEQYF
TGTGCCAGCAGCTTAGCAGTGGGAGGGATCATATCAGTCTCCGAGCAGTACTTC
>few|TRBV6-1|NA|TRBJ1-4
CASRDDRPEKLFF
TGTGCCAGCAGGGACGACAGGCCTGAAAAACTGTTTTTT
>many|TRBV6-1|NA|TRBJ1-5
CASSSGGSYSNQPQHF
TGTGCCAGCAGTTCTGGGGGGTCTTATAGCAATCAGCCCCAGCATTTT
>many|TRBV6-6|NA|TRBJ2-3
CASSYSRRGLTDTQYF
TGTGCCAGCAGTTACTCGAGGAGGGGACTTACAGATACGCAGTATTTT
>many|TRBV24-1|TRBD2|TRBJ2-1
CATSGLAGGNSYNEQFF
TGTGCCACCAGTGGACTAGCGGGAGGGAACTCCTACAATGAGCAGTTCTTC
>many|TRBV18|NA|TRBJ2-5
CASSPGQNLLETQYF
TGTGCCAGCTCACCAGGACAAAACCTTCTTGAGACCCAGTACTTC
>many|TRBV12-3/TRBV12-4|NA|TRBJ1-5
CASLLGGPNQPQHF
TGTGCCAGCCTACTTGGGGGGCCTAATCAGCCCCAGCATTTT
>few|TRBV20-1|TRBD1|TRBJ2-1
CSARTGGDYEQFF
TGCAGTGCGCGAACAGGGGGCGACTATGAGCAGTTCTTC
>many|TRBV20-1|TRBD1|TRBJ1-5
CSAAGQGINQPQHF
TGCAGTGCCGCGGGACAGGGGATCAATCAGCCCCAGCATTTT
>many|TRBV7-2|NA|TRBJ2-7
CASSLGGSSGGEQYF
TGTGCCAGCAGCCTGGGGGGTAGTAGCGGTGGCGAGCAGTACTTC
>many|TRBV7-2|NA|TRBJ2-3
CASSRFTDTQYF
TGTGCCAGCAGTCGCTTTACAGATACGCAGTATTTT
>NA|TRBV6-1|NA|TRBJ1-1
CANTLNGADNTEAFF
TGTGCCAACACCCTAAACGGGGCGGATAACACTGAAGCTTTCTTT
>many|TRBV12-3/TRBV12-4|NA|TRBJ1-6
CASSLRGNHNSPLHF
TGTGCCAGCAGTTTAAGGGGGAATCATAATTCACCCCTCCACTTT
>NA|TRBV6-2/TRBV6-3|TRBD2|TRBJ2-7
CAVGPPGGYEQYF
TGTGCCGTAGGCCCCCCGGGAGGTTACGAGCAGTACTTC
>NA|TRBV20-1|TRBD2|TRBJ2-5
CSARDFLREGETQYF
TGCAGTGCTAGAGATTTCTTGCGGGAGGGGGAGACCCAGTACTTC
>many|TRBV7-9|NA|TRBJ1-1
CASSLGVPNTEAFF
TGTGCCAGCAGCTTAGGGGTTCCGAACACTGAAGCTTTCTTT
>NA|TRBV11-2|NA|TRBJ2-1
CASSLVGEGRGGRDEQFF
TGTGCCAGCAGCTTAGTGGGGGAAGGACGAGGGGGTAGGGATGAGCAGTTCTTC
>NA|TRBV28|NA|TRBJ1-5
CASRPTLNQPQHF
TGTGCCAGCAGGCCTACCCTCAATCAGCCCCAGCATTTT
>many|TRBV4-3|NA|TRBJ2-2
CASSQDAGTNTGELFF
TGCGCCAGCAGCCAAGATGCAGGGACGAACACCGGGGAGCTGTTTTTT
>NA|TRBV19|NA|TRBJ2-3
CASSMIPASGTDTQYF
TGTGCCAGTAGTATGATCCCGGCCAGCGGCACAGATACGCAGTATTTT
>many|TRBV11-3|NA|TRBJ2-7
CASSSGPDKYEQYF
TGTGCCAGCAGCTCGGGACCGGACAAATACGAGCAGTACTTC
>many|TRBV20-1|TRBD2|TRBJ2-7
CSARTTSGEGAEQYF
TGCAGTGCTAGGACGACTAGCGGGGAGGGCGCCGAGCAGTACTTC
>many|TRBV13|NA|TRBJ2-7
CASSGTDSSYEQYF
TGTGCCAGCAGCGGGACGGATAGCTCCTACGAGCAGTACTTC
>NA|TRBV7-9|NA|TRBJ2-5
CASDQGDTTGGETQYF
TGTGCCAGCGACCAGGGGGACACGACGGGAGGGGAGACCCAGTACTTC
>NA|TRBV24-1|NA|TRBJ2-5
CATSDSGRKQETQYF
TGTGCCACCAGTGATTCGGGACGAAAGCAAGAGACCCAGTACTTC
>NA|TRBV6-2/TRBV6-3|NA|TRBJ2-4
CASSTGEANIQYF
TGTGCCAGCAGTACAGGGGAGGCAAACATTCAGTACTTC
>NA|TRBV2|NA|TRBJ2-7
CASSNRETYEQYF
TGTGCCAGCAGCAACAGGGAAACCTACGAGCAGTACTTC
>few|TRBV4-2|TRBD2|TRBJ2-1
CASSLYIGLAGISSYNEQFF
TGTGCCAGCAGCCTATATATCGGACTAGCGGGAATAAGCTCCTACAATGAGCAGTTCTTC
>many|TRBV12-3/TRBV12-4|TRBD2|TRBJ2-7
CASSPHPSGNYEQYF
TGTGCCAGCAGTCCTCACCCTAGCGGGAACTACGAGCAGTACTTC
>many|TRBV5-5|TRBD1|TRBJ1-1
CASSGGTDRGFF
TGTGCCAGCAGCGGTGGTACGGACAGGGGTTTCTTT
>NA|TRBV5-6|NA|TRBJ1-6
CASSFWQDYSPLHF
TGTGCCAGCAGCTTTTGGCAGGACTATTCACCCCTCCACTTT
>few|TRBV6-5|NA|TRBJ2-1
CASSYRFGGSSYNEQFF
TGTGCCAGCAGTTACCGTTTTGGAGGGAGCTCCTACAATGAGCAGTTCTTC
>many|TRBV20-1|NA|TRBJ2-1
CSATTLRTPSSYNEQFF
TGCAGTGCTACGACTTTGAGGACTCCAAGCTCCTACAATGAGCAGTTCTTC
>few|TRBV10-3|TRBD2|TRBJ2-2
CASLPTSGLSNTGELFF
TGTGCCTCTCTACCGACTAGCGGGCTTTCGAACACCGGGGAGCTGTTTTTT
>many|TRBV7-2|TRBD1|TRBJ2-3
CASSIQGVETDTQYF
TGTGCCAGCAGCATACAGGGGGTTGAAACAGATACGCAGTATTTT
>NA|TRBV14|NA|TRBJ2-1
CASSQVRNSEQFF
TGTGCCAGCAGCCAAGTTAGGAATAGTGAGCAGTTCTTC
>NA|TRBV5-5|NA|TRBJ2-2
CASSGFPGENTGELFF
TGTGCCAGCAGCGGATTTCCGGGGGAAAACACCGGGGAGCTGTTTTTT
>few|TRBV29-1|NA|TRBJ2-7
CSVEGGATGYEQYF
TGCAGCGTTGAAGGAGGTGCCACGGGCTACGAGCAGTACTTC
>many|TRBV30|TRBD2|TRBJ2-5
CAWSIRTSGSETQYF
TGTGCCTGGAGCATCCGGACTAGCGGGAGTGAGACCCAGTACTTC
>many|TRBV12-3/TRBV12-4|TRBD2|TRBJ2-3
CASRREGLFDTQYF
TGTGCCAGCCGGCGGGAGGGCCTGTTTGATACGCAGTATTTT
>many|TRBV7-2|NA|TRBJ1-1
CASSPYRQNTEAFF
TGTGCCAGCAGCCCCTACCGACAGAACACTGAAGCTTTCTTT
>many|TRBV15|NA|TRBJ2-1
CATSNGGNFYNEQFF
TGTGCCACCAGCAATGGGGGAAACTTCTACAATGAGCAGTTCTTC
>few|TRBV20-1|NA|TRBJ2-1
CSARPRAGEQFF
TGCAGTGCTAGGCCCAGGGCGGGCGAGCAGTTCTTC
>NA|TRBV2|TRBD1|TRBJ1-5
CARGTGGNQPQHF
TGTGCCAGGGGGACAGGGGGTAATCAGCCCCAGCATTTT
>few|TRBV6-6|NA|TRBJ1-5
CASSYSGVLRQPQHF
TGTGCCAGCAGTTACTCCGGGGTTTTAAGGCAGCCCCAGCATTTT
>few|TRBV5-1|NA|TRBJ2-7
CASSRYQGFSYEQYF
TGCGCCAGCAGCCGATATCAGGGATTTTCCTACGAGCAGTACTTC
>NA|TRBV11-3|TRBD1|TRBJ1-6
CASSPGGQGSYNSPLHF
TGTGCCAGCAGCCCAGGCGGACAGGGAAGCTATAATTCACCCCTCCACTTT
>NA|TRBV27|TRBD2|TRBJ2-2
CASSQPEVAGPTGELFF
TGTGCCAGCAGTCAACCGGAGGTAGCGGGACCCACCGGGGAGCTGTTTTTT
>few|TRBV7-9|TRBD2|TRBJ2-1
CASSLGQSGTSGSRDEQFF
TGTGCCAGCAGCTTAGGGCAAAGTGGGACTAGCGGGAGTCGGGATGAGCAGTTCTTC
>once|TRBV7-9|NA|TRBJ1-1
CAGSLSQGMAEAFF
TGTGCCGGCAGCTTATCACAGGGCATGGCTGAAGCTTTCTTT
>many|TRBV6-1|TRBD1|TRBJ1-5
CASSEGDRGQPQHF
TGTGCCAGCAGTGAAGGGGACAGGGGGCAGCCCCAGCATTTT
>few|TRBV29-1|TRBD2|TRBJ2-1
CSVVSGSFDNEQFF
TGCAGCGTTGTAAGCGGGAGCTTCGACAATGAGCAGTTCTTC
>many|TRBV20-1|NA|TRBJ1-1
CSVLGREAFF
TGCAGTGTTTTAGGGAGGGAAGCTTTCTTT